This T cell receptor beta chain was obtained from a study of T cells in Graves' hyperthyroidism and ophthalmopathy. As for the study in general: Pretreatment peripheral blood was obtained at initial diagnosis.

Trimming stripped 3 bases from V and 10 bases from J, with 10 bases between. The length of the CDR3 is 13 residues. The V gene's germline CDR1 is SGHTA and CDR2 FQGNSA. Hyperthyroidism, newly diagnosed and lasting under 2 months, affected patients aged 18 to 65. Amplification yielded TCR beta CDR3 regions, with RNA transcripts as the source. First-round RT-PCR of the TCR CDR3 relied on the HTBI primer set. Using its own MiXCR run on the multiplex PCR reads, TCRdb lists one record per CDR3 protein. The repertoire holds nearly 750,000 distinct CDR3 sequences, with roughly 32% as singletons. Details on this clonotype: Its antigen is as yet unknown.

Findings of the study overall: Stable hyperthyroidism was told apart from ophthalmopathy by a model built on 13 V-J features.

The material sequenced was blood. The clonotype was recovered from a woman between 40 and 55 years old with Graves' hyperthyroidism. The chain combines TRBV7-2 with TRBJ1-6; D perhaps matches TRBD1 (5 bases). CDR3 region: CASSFHRTSPLHF. The CDR3 DNA is TGTGCCAGCAGCTTCCACAGGACCTCACCCCTCCACTTT.